The 32 T cell receptor beta chains presented below share a single source sample, sequenced in a study of T cell repertoires in cytomegalovirus infection. TCRdb recomputed calls from the reads with MiXCR, one row per CDR3 protein. There are about 740,000 distinct CDR3 sequences in the sample; approximately 40% occur only once, and roughly 2.8% lies in the top ten. Material: PBMCs. These receptors came from a human donor in good health (CMV status not recorded). Some clones in this sample may be carry-over from other donors' samples.

The chain is built from TRBV6-5 and TRBJ2-3; TRBD2 aligns across 11 bases. The length of the CDR3 is 17 residues. The germline V gene has CDR1 MNHEY and CDR2 SVGAGI. V lost 6 bases to trimming and J lost 3 bases; unmatched junction nucleotides: 11. CDR3 protein: CASRSLTSGRSTDTQYF. The CDR3 bases are TGTGCCAGCAGATCCCTCACTAGCGGGAGATCGACAGATACGCAGTATTTT.

The rearrangement uses TRBV20-1 and TRBJ2-2; possible D gene TRBD1, 5 bases. Germline lookup yields CDR1 DFQATT and CDR2 SNEGSKA (reference sequence). There are 13 residues in the CDR3. Trimming cost V 0 bases and J 12 bases, with 14 bases left between them. Here the CDR3 DNA reads TGCAGTGCTAGAGATCCAGGGAAGGGCAAGCTGTTTTTT. Its protein is CSARDPGKGKLFF.

The chain combines TRBV28 with TRBJ1-1; the match to TRBD1 covers 9 bases. J lost 5 bases, V lost 4 bases, and 8 bases had no gene match. This CDR3 contains 15 residues. The V gene's germline CDR1 is MDHEN and CDR2 SYDVKM. The CDR3 region is CASSSLTGGKTEAFF. DNA of the CDR3: TGTGCCAGCAGTTCCCTGACAGGGGGTAAAACTGAAGCTTTCTTT.

V is TRBV15 and J is TRBJ2-3; 13 bases match TRBD2. The V gene end was trimmed by 1 base and the J gene end by 6 bases; junction bases not matched to a gene: 7. CDR1 is LNHNV and CDR2 is YYDKDF in the germline V gene (reference sequence). This CDR3 contains 17 residues. The CDR3 spells CATSRGRLAGGADTQYF. In DNA form, the CDR3 reads TGTGCCACCAGCAGAGGGAGACTAGCGGGAGGTGCGGATACGCAGTATTTT.

This clonotype appeared a few times. This sequence joins TRBV12-3 or TRBV12-4 and TRBJ2-1, with unresolved D. The CDR3 is 14 amino acids. V was cut by 9 bases and J by 2 bases, with 14 bases left in between. DNA for the CDR3: TGTGCCAGTACCGCCGGGTCTCCCTACAATGAGCAGTTCTTC. Its protein product is CASTAGSPYNEQFF.

This clonotype came up a few times. The chain couples TRBV30 to TRBJ1-1, with D hard to call. The CDR3 contains 13 residues. The V and J ends lost 1 base and 10 bases respectively, with 16 bases between them. Germline CDR1 and CDR2: GTSNPN and SVGIG (reference sequence). The chain's CDR3 is CAWSAGLPLLAFF. CDR3 in DNA: TGTGCCTGGAGTGCCGGACTGCCCTTGTTAGCTTTCTTT.

This clonotype was recorded a few times. The chain has TRBV20-1 and TRBJ2-7; possibly TRBD2 for D (5 bases). Trimming cost V 4 bases and J 2 bases, with 18 bases left between them. The CDR3 has 15 residues. The germline CDR1 and CDR2 sequences are DFQATT and SNEGSKA (reference sequence). The DNA for the CDR3 is TGCAGTGCTAAGGGCGGCACGGGGAAAACCTACGAGCAGTACTTC. Its translation: CSAKGGTGKTYEQYF.

The chain links TRBV19 to TRBJ1-5; possible D gene TRBD1, 6 bases. The CDR3 has 15 residues. Per the germline V gene, CDR1 is LNHDA and CDR2 is SQIVND (reference sequence). V gave up 3 bases and J gave up 2 bases, with 11 bases separating them. CDR3 in amino acids: CASSIRGGGNQPQHF. CDR3 nucleotides: TGTGCCAGTAGTATCAGGGGAGGTGGCAATCAGCCCCAGCATTTT.

CDR3 nucleotide sequence: TGTGCCAGCCAAGCTAGCGGGAGTAGGAGCACAGATACGCAGTATTTT. Amino acids: CASQASGSRSTDTQYF. The J gene is TRBJ2-3, the V gene TRBV2; 10 bases are a match to TRBD2. V shed 8 bases and J 0 bases; nucleotides not matched to a gene: 8. CDR1 and CDR2 from the germline V gene are SNHLY and FYNNEI. This CDR3 is 16 amino acids long.

This chain uses TRBV10-3 with TRBJ1-2, with D unclear. The germline gives CDR1 ENHRY, CDR2 SYGVKD. Trimming took off 11 bases at V and 4 bases at J, with 20 bases between the two ends. This CDR3 region has 14 residues. The CDR3 loop is CAAAPATDSYGYTF. CDR3 DNA sequence: TGTGCCGCAGCCCCGGCGACCGATAGCTATGGCTACACCTTC.

The chain employs TRBV7-8 and TRBJ2-1; maybe TRBD1 (7 bases). The CDR3 totals 14 residues. V was shortened by 4 bases and J by 5 bases, with 12 bases between the two germline ends. In germline, CDR1 is SGHVS, CDR2 FQNEAQ. In DNA form, the CDR3 reads TGTGCCAGCAGCTCAGGGGGGCGCGACAATGAGCAGTTCTTC. Protein sequence: CASSSGGRDNEQFF. The variable domain in full, completed from reference TRBV7-8 and TRBJ2-1, reads GAGVSQSPRYKVAKRGQDVALRCDPISGHVSLFWYQQALGQGPEFLTYFQNEAQLDKSGLPSDRFFAERPEGSVSTLKIQRTQQEDSAVYLCASSSGGRDNEQFFGPGTRLTVL.

Concerning this clonotype itself: A read error may account for a junction end that differs from germline. J is TRBJ1-6 and V is TRBV12-3 or TRBV12-4; possible D gene TRBD1, 5 bases. The CDR3 is 15 amino acids. The CDR3 reads CASSFGGIVGSPLHF. The CDR3, as DNA: TGTGCCAGCAGTTTTGGGGGAATAGTCGGTTCACCCCTACACTTT.

This clonotype was counted at least ten times. This chain links TRBV6-6 with TRBJ1-2; 9 bases match TRBD1. There are 14 residues in the CDR3. Germline V CDR1 and CDR2: MNHNY, SVGAGI (reference sequence). V shed 6 bases, J shed 4 bases, and the junction held 6 bases outside the gene matches. Here the CDR3 reads CASSPGQGRYGYTF. The CDR3 DNA is TGTGCCAGCAGCCCCGGACAGGGGCGCTATGGCTACACCTTC.

The V gene is TRBV3-1, the J gene TRBJ2-2; 7 bases fit TRBD2. The CDR3 has 16 amino acids. The V gene's germline CDR1 is LGHDT and CDR2 YNNKEL (reference sequence). Trimming at V came to 5 bases and at J to 4 bases, leaving 10 bases not matched to a gene. CDR3 region: CASSEIRDYLTGELFF. CDR3 bases: TGTGCCAGCAGCGAGATCAGGGACTATCTCACCGGGGAGCTGTTTTTT.

The chain carries TRBV27 and TRBJ2-3; D remains unclear. The length of the CDR3 is 14 residues. The ends were cut back, 5 bases at V and 0 bases at J, with 9 bases in the middle. In germline, CDR1 is MNHEY, CDR2 SMNVEV (reference sequence). CDR3 residues: CASSPWPSTDTQYF. The CDR3 coding sequence is TGTGCCAGCAGTCCGTGGCCTAGCACAGATACGCAGTATTTT.

This clonotype was counted between two and nine times. The chain combines TRBV27 with TRBJ2-7; D remains unclear. This CDR3 has 15 amino acids. CDR1 is MNHEY, CDR2 SMNVEV, per germline (reference sequence). V lost 4 bases and J 0 bases, leaving 13 bases between the germline ends. CDR3 in DNA: TGTGCCAGCAGTTCATACCCGCGGAGCTCCTACGAGCAGTACTTC. It is translated as CASSSYPRSSYEQYF.

The rearrangement joins TRBV12-3 or TRBV12-4 to TRBJ2-5; D may correspond to TRBD1 or TRBD2 (5 bases each). The CDR3 totals 13 residues. Trimming cost V 3 bases and J 5 bases, with 10 bases left between them. CDR3 nucleotide sequence: TGTGCCAGCAGTTTGTTTGAGGGGGAGACCCAGTACTTC. It codes for CASSLFEGETQYF.

This clonotype was detected only a few times. The chain couples TRBV12-3 or TRBV12-4 to TRBJ1-1; D is unresolved. Trimming pared 0 bases from V and 1 base from J, leaving 9 bases between. The CDR3 runs 15 residues. The CDR3 protein is CASSLAQSGNTEAFF. In nucleotides, the CDR3 is TGTGCCAGCAGTTTAGCGCAGTCCGGGAACACTGAAGCTTTCTTT.

This clonotype showed up just a few times. The J gene is TRBJ1-2, the V gene TRBV27; D may be TRBD1 (6 bases). The germline CDR1 and CDR2 sequences are MNHEY and SMNVEV (reference sequence). V lost 5 bases to trimming and J lost 1 base, with 14 bases between them. The length of the CDR3 is 15 residues. The CDR3 sequence is CASSPATGRNYGYTF. The CDR3 nucleotides are TGTGCCAGCAGTCCCGCCACAGGGCGTAACTATGGCTACACCTTC.

This clonotype was seen only once. A much larger clone lies one base from this, so it may be a read error. The gene calls are TRBV6-1 and TRBJ2-3, with D possibly TRBD2 on 5 matching bases. Germline CDR1 is MNHNS and CDR2 is SASEGT. This CDR3 is built from 13 residues. The CDR3 nucleotides read TGTGCCAGCAGTGAAGTCCGTCGGGATACGCAGTGTTTT. This translates into CASSEVRRDTQCF.

This clonotype was seen ten or more times. The chain recombines TRBV7-2 with TRBJ2-1; 12 bases are a match to TRBD2. The CDR3 is 15 residues long. Germline CDR1 reads SGHTA; CDR2 reads FQGNSA. The V gene end was trimmed by 6 bases and the J gene end by 4 bases; junction bases not matched to a gene: 4. CDR3 in DNA: TGTGCCAGCAGTCTAGCGGGGGGGGATTACAATGAGCAGTTCTTC. Translated: CASSLAGGDYNEQFF. The variable domain in full, completed from reference TRBV7-2 and TRBJ2-1, reads GAGVSQSPSNKVTEKGKDVELRCDPISGHTALYWYRQSLGQGLEFLIYFQGNSAPDKSGLPSDRFSAERTGGSVSTLTIQRTQQEDSAVYLCASSLAGGDYNEQFFGPGTRLTVL.

This clonotype was found a few times. The chain joins TRBV12-3 or TRBV12-4 to TRBJ2-3, with 12 positions matching TRBD2. The CDR3 is 20 residues long. The V segment lost 2 bases and the J segment 0 bases; nucleotides outside the gene matches: 12. The CDR3 sequence: CASSLKLRLAGVPSTDTQYF. The CDR3 DNA is TGTGCCAGCAGTTTAAAACTGAGACTAGCGGGGGTTCCTAGCACAGATACGCAGTATTTT.

The chain combines TRBV5-1 with TRBJ2-5; 11 bases match TRBD2. Looked up from germline, CDR1 is SGHRS and CDR2 is YFSETQ. J lost 5 bases, V lost 4 bases, and 7 bases had no gene match. This CDR3 has 15 residues. Written as DNA, the CDR3 is TGCGCCAGCAGCACACAACTAGCGGGGGCTGAGACCCAGTACTTC. Its protein is CASSTQLAGAETQYF. The whole variable domain, filled in from reference TRBV5-1 and TRBJ2-5, reads KAGVTQTPRYLIKTRGQQVTLSCSPISGHRSVSWYQQTPGQGLQFLFEYFSETQRNKGNFPGRFSGRQFSNSRSEMNVSTLELGDSALYLCASSTQLAGAETQYFGPGTRLLVL.

This clonotype was seen only a few times. The genes are TRBV7-8 and TRBJ2-7, with D perhaps TRBD1 (5 bases). This CDR3 comprises 14 residues. Germline V lookup: CDR1 SGHVS, CDR2 FQNEAQ. V dropped 0 bases and J dropped 6 bases, with 12 bases sitting between them. CDR3 sequence: CASSLAVRALEQYF. CDR3 in DNA: TGTGCCAGCAGCTTAGCGGTCAGGGCCCTCGAGCAGTACTTC.

The V gene is TRBV7-2, the J gene TRBJ1-1, with D possibly being TRBD1 (6 bases). Germline CDR1 reads SGHTA; CDR2 reads FQGNSA. The CDR3 sequence is 13 residues long. The ends were cut back, 8 bases at V and 1 base at J, with 11 bases in the middle. This CDR3 is CASGRGQNTEAFF. CDR3 sequence (DNA): TGTGCCAGCGGAAGGGGACAGAACACTGAAGCTTTCTTT.

This clonotype was seen ten or more times. CDR3 residues: CASSLSGGGSYNEQFF. CDR3 sequence (DNA): TGTGCCAGCAGTTTATCTGGCGGGGGGTCCTACAATGAGCAGTTCTTC. The chain has TRBV27 and TRBJ2-1; 8 nucleotides agree with TRBD2. Germline lookup yields CDR1 MNHEY and CDR2 SMNVEV (reference sequence). The CDR3 runs 16 residues. Trimming at V came to 0 bases and at J to 1 base, leaving 2 bases not matched to a gene.

This chain uses TRBV20-1 with TRBJ2-5; unclear D gene. Germline V gene sequence: CDR1 DFQATT, CDR2 SNEGSKA (reference sequence). The V end lost 6 bases, the J end lost 0 bases, and 11 bases lay between the germline ends. The CDR3 runs 13 residues. The CDR3 region is CSAGATYQETQYF. CDR3 DNA sequence: TGCAGTGCCGGTGCGACGTACCAAGAGACCCAGTACTTC.

As regards this clonotype: Likely a read error: the CDR3 ends without its conserved phenylalanine or tryptophan. The rearrangement uses TRBV7-6 and TRBJ2-2; maybe TRBD1 (6 bases). Germline loops: CDR1 SGHVS, CDR2 FNYEAQ. This CDR3 has 15 amino acids. The CDR3 here is CASIHTGPNTLELFL. For the CDR3, the DNA is TGTGCTAGCATTCACACAGGGCCCAACACCTTGGAGCTGTTTTTG.

This clonotype was observed many times. V usage is TRBV7-2 and J usage is TRBJ2-7, with 7 bases matching TRBD1. J was trimmed by 2 bases and V by 5 bases; bases with no gene match: 12. The germline gives CDR1 SGHTA, CDR2 FQGNSA. The CDR3 has 16 residues. DNA for the CDR3: TGTGCCAGCAGCCCAAAAGCTGACAGGGCGACCTACGAGCAGTACTTC. It codes for CASSPKADRATYEQYF.

Many counts were recorded for this clonotype. The chain has TRBV12-3 or TRBV12-4 and TRBJ1-5; D gene uncertain. V lost 3 bases, J lost 7 bases, and 19 bases lay in between. The CDR3 is 16 residues long. The CDR3 region has the DNA TGTGCCAGCAGTTTGTCCTACTCGACCCGGGTGCAGCCCCAGCATTTT. Its translation: CASSLSYSTRVQPQHF.

The genes are TRBV20-1 and TRBJ2-4, with 7 bases identical to TRBD1. The CDR3 spans 15 residues. CDR1 and CDR2 from the germline V gene are DFQATT and SNEGSKA (reference sequence). CDR3 sequence: CSAIRPDRAKNIQYF. In DNA, the CDR3 is TGCAGCGCGATAAGGCCGGACAGGGCCAAAAACATTCAGTACTTC.

This clonotype came up a few times. The V call is TRBV4-1, the J call TRBJ2-7, with D perhaps TRBD2 (5 bases). The length of the CDR3 is 15 residues. Trimming removed 2 bases at V and 3 bases at J, with 14 bases between. Germline CDR1 reads MGHRA; CDR2 reads YSYEKL. The CDR3 DNA reads as TGCGCCAGCAGCCAACTAGCTACGGTCGGCTACGAGCAGTACTTC. The encoded protein is CASSQLATVGYEQYF.